This T cell receptor beta chain was recorded in a study of vaccination effects on CD4 cells after COVID-19 (dated by TCRdb to 2022 to 2024). A note on the overall study: Each participant received two doses of an mRNA SARS-CoV-2 vaccine, either BNT162b2 or mRNA-1273. The full study included some eleven COVID-19 convalescent patients and a few SARS-CoV-2-naive healthy vaccine recipients. Cultures from other donors in the study were sequenced using the Oncomine TCR Beta short-read assay on an Illumina iSeq 100. In both COVID-19 convalescent patients and infection-naive vaccine recipients, the study compared SARS-CoV-2 spike-specific CD4+ TCR repertoires from before mRNA vaccination with those from after it. In a couple of convalescent patients, pre-vaccine samples were collected 16 days and one week ahead of the first dose, 142 and 148 days after COVID-19 diagnosis.

From its cysteine to its phenylalanine, the CDR3 spans 13 amino acids. The entry retains the CDR3 DNA only, 39 bases that are in frame from base 1. The V end loses 7 bases and the J end loses 5 bases, and a stretch of 12 bases separates them. Taken from the germline V gene, the CDR1 and CDR2 loops are MNHEY and SVGAGI. This clone was counted a single time. What antigen it recognizes has not been identified. Base qualities are not recorded, but no much larger clone differs from it by a single base. Overall study outcomes, separate from this receptor: For convalescent patients, new clones induced by the vaccine made up most of the post-vaccine spike-reactive repertoire, and these new clones were largely distinct from the clones induced by infection. Limitations of the study were the small number of convalescent patients and the absence of early post-infection timepoints. Marked clonal contraction was observed in both infection-induced and vaccine-induced clones at late post-vaccination timepoints, consistent with waning T cell responses.

In the ViraFEST assay, PBMC were stimulated with viral peptide pools, and antigen-specific CD4+ T cell clonotypes were then identified by expansion using TCR sequencing. After more than nine days of culture, CD4+ T cells were isolated with the EasySep CD4+ T cell isolation kit. PCR-confirmed SARS-CoV-2 infection had occurred in convalescent patients between March and December 2020, before the Alpha, Beta and Delta variants emerged in the United States. Each well held fewer than 2.5 million PBMC cultured in IMDM containing roughly 5% human AB serum, 8 to 10 IU/ml IL-2 and gentamicin, along with roughly 10 ug/ml peptides. On days 3 and 7, half of the culture medium was replaced with fresh IL-2-containing medium. Unless noted otherwise, every peptide stimulation condition was cultured in triplicate wells. Using Ficoll-Paque Plus gradient centrifugation, PBMC were separated from whole blood and then either used fresh or cryopreserved at -140C. The overlapping peptide pools covered the spike proteins of SARS-CoV-2 and of the common cold coronaviruses HCoV-NL63, HCoV-OC43 and HCoV-229E. The QIAamp micro DNA kit was used to extract genomic DNA from the cultured CD4+ T cells.

The library was built by means of the immunoSEQ multiplex PCR assay. DNA from the cultured, isolated CD4+ T cells was subjected to TCR beta CDR3 sequencing. The authors processed their data as follows. The analysis removed non-productive TCR sequences, trimmed reads to the CDR3 region, and retained only CDR3s that were 7 or more amino acids long. Antigen-specific clonotypes were identified with the MANAFEST web app by comparing expansion in peptide wells against reference cultures. To count as positive, a clone had to show expansion at FDR<0.05 compared with the reference and with all other wells, an odds ratio above 5, and a frequency above 0.1% in two replicate wells. A clonotype was defined as cross-reactive if the clonotype was significantly expanded both in SARS-CoV-2 spike wells and in at least one common cold coronavirus spike condition. CDR3 similarity was assessed by Levenshtein distance using the stringdist R package, and unrooted trees were constructed with ape in R 3.6.1. The table comes from immuneACCESS by way of TCRdb, which keeps in-frame sequences with V and J called. Part of the clones is missing from these tables; in studies checked, under half for an unresolved V gene and the rest for unknown reasons. The V and J calls and clone size were taken over from that table, and D and trimming were inferred from the DNA. The sample table records some 38,000 clones; 70% to 80% of these occur just once. About a sixth of the sample is in the top ten clones.

The source was CD4+ T cells from PBMCs cultured with HCoV-NL63 spike peptides, collected before COVID-19 vaccination. What this sample's cell subset or site label stands for: HCoV-NL63 spike overlapping peptide pool stimulation. This chain joins TRBV6-5 to TRBJ1-5; no D gene call is confident. This TCR was recovered from a human donor who had a prior SARS-CoV-2 infection. The base sequence is TGTGCCAGCACCCGGCATCCAGATCAGCCCCAGCATTTT. The translation is CASTRHPDQPQHF.